Listed here are 30 T cell receptor beta chains from one sample, sequenced in a study of breast tumors, draining lymph nodes, adjacent tissues. Axillary draining lymph nodes of breast cancer patients supplied the node samples. One entry per CDR3 protein, called by TCRdb with MiXCR from the multiplex PCR reads. Counted here are 150,000 to 250,000 distinct CDR3 sequences, roughly 31% occurring once; the ten biggest clones make up about 4.5%. Sample: axillary lymph node tissue. These receptors were taken from a female donor with breast cancer. Some clones in this sample may be carry-over from other donors' samples.

This chain uses TRBV6-6 with TRBJ2-5; 10 bases fit TRBD1. J was trimmed by 9 bases and V by 2 bases; bases with no gene match: 15. This CDR3 comprises 17 residues. Germline lookup yields CDR1 MNHNY and CDR2 SVGAGI (reference sequence). CDR3 sequence reads: CASSYVRDRGRNQPQYF. CDR3 nucleotides: TGTGCCAGCAGTTACGTCAGGGACAGGGGACGCAATCAGCCCCAGTACTTC.

At least ten counts were recorded for this clonotype. The rearrangement links TRBV7-9 to TRBJ2-1; D perhaps matches TRBD2 (5 bases). CDR1 is SEHNR and CDR2 is FQNEAQ in the germline V gene (reference sequence). The CDR3 contains 16 residues. Trimming cost V 4 bases and J 7 bases, with 20 bases left between them. CDR3 region: CASSSLPSYLWNEQFF. The CDR3 DNA reads TGTGCCAGCAGCTCCTTACCTAGCTACCTATGGAATGAGCAGTTCTTC.

In regard to this clonotype: With a much larger clone just one base away, this may be a read error. The J gene is TRBJ1-2, the V gene TRBV5-6; unclear D gene. The CDR3 runs to 14 residues. Per the germline V gene, CDR1 is SGHDT and CDR2 is YYEEEE. The V end was cut by 1 base, the J end by 0 bases, with 7 bases between. The DNA of the CDR3 is TGTGCCAGCAGCTTGCCAGCCCCTAACTATGGCTACACCTTC. This codes for CASSLPAPNYGYTF.

This clonotype occurred many times. The V gene is TRBV7-8, the J gene TRBJ2-5; D is uncertain. Trimming removed 0 bases from V and 5 bases from J, with 13 bases in between. The length of the CDR3 is 15 residues. Germline assignment: CDR1 SGHVS and CDR2 FQNEAQ. The CDR3 DNA is TGTGCCAGCAGCTTAGCGACCGACGACCGGGAGACCCAGTACTTC. It codes for CASSLATDDRETQYF.

Of note for this clonotype: A single base separates this from a much larger clone, so it may be a read error. The chain has TRBV6-5 and TRBJ1-2, with D uncertain. CDR1 is MNHEY and CDR2 is SVGAGI in the germline V gene. The CDR3 sequence is 14 residues long. This CDR3 is CASSYSAVNYGDTF. CDR3 bases: TGTGCCAGCAGTTACTCGGCGGTTAACTATGGCGACACCTTC.

In this sample, this clonotype turned up many times. V is TRBV20-1 and J is TRBJ2-2; possibly TRBD1 or TRBD2 for D (5 bases each). V gave up 6 bases and J gave up 1 base, with 12 bases separating them. The CDR3 covers 14 residues. From germline, CDR1 is DFQATT and CDR2 SNEGSKA (reference sequence). The CDR3 region is CSAPGTGNTGELFF. Here the CDR3 DNA reads TGCAGTGCCCCAGGGACGGGGAACACCGGGGAGCTGTTTTTT.

In its sample, this clonotype was seen many times. CDR3 loop: CASTPEAGPYNEQFF. CDR3 nucleotides: TGTGCCAGCACCCCAGAGGCGGGACCTTACAATGAGCAGTTCTTC. The chain links TRBV7-2 to TRBJ2-1; tentatively, D is TRBD2 (6 bases). The CDR3 is 15 amino acids. Germline V lookup: CDR1 SGHTA, CDR2 FQGNSA. The ends were cut back, 7 bases at V and 4 bases at J, with 17 bases in the middle. Variable domain in full (rest from reference TRBV7-2 and TRBJ2-1): GAGVSQSPSNKVTEKGKDVELRCDPISGHTALYWYRQSLGQGLEFLIYFQGNSAPDKSGLPSDRFSAERTGGSVSTLTIQRTQQEDSAVYLCASTPEAGPYNEQFFGPGTRLTVL.

The chain combines TRBV7-2 with TRBJ1-2; D perhaps matches TRBD1 (5 bases). The V gene lost 5 bases and the J gene lost 6 bases, with 19 bases spanning the gap. The CDR3 sequence is 15 residues long. Germline V gene data show CDR1 as SGHTA and CDR2 as FQGNSA. CDR3: CASSPQTGSRNGYTF. The CDR3 DNA follows: TGTGCCAGCAGCCCTCAAACAGGATCGCGAAATGGCTACACCTTC.

The CDR3 here is CASSRTGAPGDLFF. The CDR3 DNA is TGTGCCAGCAGCAGGACAGGGGCCCCCGGGGATCTGTTTTTT. This chain uses TRBV7-9 with TRBJ1-4; 9 bases agree with TRBD1. This CDR3 spans 14 amino acids. J gave up 14 bases and V 5 bases, and 12 bases lay outside the gene matches. Germline V gene sequence: CDR1 SEHNR, CDR2 FQNEAQ (reference sequence).

This clonotype was counted at least ten times. V is TRBV11-2 and J is TRBJ1-4; 8 nucleotides align to TRBD1. This CDR3 contains 13 residues. V lost 7 bases and J lost 8; bases outside the gene matches: 6. Germline V gives CDR1 SGHAT, CDR2 FQNNGV. The CDR3 region has the DNA TGTGCCAGCACGACAGGGGCCAACGAAAAACTGTTTTTT. Protein sequence: CASTTGANEKLFF.

Concerning this clonotype itself: A much larger clone is a single base away; this may be a read error. The J gene is TRBJ2-3, the V gene TRBV6-5; 8 positions match TRBD2. Germline V gene data show CDR1 as MNHEY and CDR2 as SVGAGI. V gave up 5 bases and J gave up 8 bases; unmatched junction bases: 15. This CDR3 region has 16 residues. As DNA, the CDR3 is TGTGCCAGCAGTCCCCCTTCGGGGGGGCGAGCAGGTACGCAGTATTTT. Translating it yields CASSPPSGGRAGTQYF.

This sequence joins TRBV20-1 and TRBJ2-7; 9 bases match TRBD2. The length of the CDR3 is 19 residues. Germline CDR1 DFQATT, CDR2 SNEGSKA (reference sequence). The trim removed 6 bases at V and 4 bases at J, leaving 25 bases unmatched. CDR3 sequence (DNA): TGCAGTGCCAGCAGCCAAGGGGTTAGCGGGAGCCTACGAGGGTACGAGCAGTACTTC. This encodes CSASSQGVSGSLRGYEQYF.

This clonotype came up many times. The chain has TRBV7-8 and TRBJ2-7; 8 nucleotides agree with TRBD1. Trimming removed 3 bases from V and 5 bases from J; junction bases left unmatched: 6. Germline CDR1 reads SGHVS; CDR2 reads FQNEAQ. The CDR3 runs to 14 residues. The CDR3 DNA sequence: TGTGCCAGCAGCTTCCCAGGGGGCTTTAACGAGCAGTACTTC. This codes for CASSFPGGFNEQYF.

The chain combines TRBV7-6 with TRBJ1-5; the match to TRBD1 covers 9 bases. Per germline, CDR1 SGHVS and CDR2 FNYEAQ. This CDR3 is 19 amino acids long. V was clipped by 2 bases and J by 1 base; unmatched bases: 12. CDR3 sequence (DNA): TGTGCCAGCAGCTTAAACAGGGACAGGGTCCTTGGGAGCAATCAGCCCCAGCATTTT. As protein: CASSLNRDRVLGSNQPQHF.

Remarks on this clonotype: Because the CDR3 is missing its conserved closing phenylalanine or tryptophan, this is likely a read error. The rearrangement links TRBV7-3 to TRBJ2-6, with D unresolved. V lost 5 bases and J lost 16, with 3 bases in between. Germline V gene data show CDR1 as SGHTA and CDR2 as FQGTGA. The CDR3 consists of 8 residues. The CDR3 loop reads CASSELTS. CDR3 DNA: TGTGCCAGCAGCGAGCTGACTAGC.

In the case of this clonotype: A read error is possible here, since a much larger clone lies one base away. The V call is TRBV20-1, the J call TRBJ2-1, with D tentatively TRBD1 or TRBD2 (5 bases each). CDR1 and CDR2 from the germline V gene are DFQATT and SNEGSKA (reference sequence). Trimming left V 3 bases short and J 6 bases short, with 18 bases between. This CDR3 has 15 residues. The chain's CDR3 is CSARLPGRGANEQFF. DNA of the CDR3: TGCAGTGCTAGGCTGCCCGGGCGAGGGGCCAATGAGCAGTTCTTC.

This clonotype was counted at least ten times. This chain connects TRBV5-8 to TRBJ2-3, with 8 nucleotides matching TRBD1. CDR1 and CDR2 from the germline V gene are SGHTS and YDEGEE. The CDR3 runs to 15 residues. Trimming cost V 2 bases and J 4 bases; bases outside gene matches: 6. The CDR3 protein is CASSFGQGRADTQYF. The CDR3 bases are TGTGCCAGCAGCTTTGGACAGGGTAGGGCAGATACGCAGTATTTT.

This clonotype appeared many times. The rearrangement uses TRBV7-9 and TRBJ2-3; the D is unclear. CDR3 length equals 15 residues. The ends were cut back, 1 base at V and 3 bases at J, with 11 bases in the middle. Germline V gene data show CDR1 as SEHNR and CDR2 as FQNEAQ (reference sequence). The chain's CDR3 is CASSLGASLTDTQYF. CDR3 DNA: TGTGCCAGCAGCTTAGGGGCCAGCCTAACAGATACGCAGTATTTT.

At least ten counts were recorded for this clonotype. V gene TRBV5-5 combines with J gene TRBJ1-6, with D possibly matching TRBD1 (6 bases). Trimming took 6 bases from V and 10 from J, leaving 17 bases between them. Germline V gene data show CDR1 as SGHKS and CDR2 as YYEKEE (reference sequence). This CDR3 has 14 amino acids. The chain's CDR3 is CASNTGTLGSPLHF. The CDR3 nucleotides read TGTGCCAGCAACACCGGGACATTAGGATCACCCCTCCACTTT.

This chain connects TRBV20-1 to TRBJ1-1; TRBD1 is a possible D gene (6 bases). The germline gives CDR1 DFQATT, CDR2 SNEGSKA (reference sequence). The CDR3 runs to 18 residues. Between the trimmed V and J ends, which lost 0 bases and 0 bases, there was a span of 20 bases. CDR3 protein: CSARDLGGGAGMNTEAFF. CDR3 DNA sequence: TGCAGTGCTAGAGATCTGGGGGGGGGCGCGGGTATGAACACTGAAGCTTTCTTT.

The V call is TRBV6-4, the J call TRBJ1-4, with a possible D match to TRBD1 (5 bases). This CDR3 contains 16 residues. Trimming pared 8 bases from V and 0 bases from J, leaving 16 bases between. Per germline, CDR1 MRHNA and CDR2 SNTAGT. CDR3 in DNA: TGTGCCAGCCAATTATCGGGAGGGGCAACTAATGAAAAACTGTTTTTT. Amino acids: CASQLSGGATNEKLFF.

CDR3 region: CASSYSIGGGLTEAFF. The CDR3 bases are TGTGCCAGCAGTTACTCGATAGGGGGGGGCCTGACTGAAGCTTTCTTT. The V call is TRBV6-5, the J call TRBJ1-1; a weak D match, TRBD1 (6 bases). Germline loops: CDR1 MNHEY, CDR2 SVGAGI. CDR3 size: 16 residues. Trimming cost V 0 bases and J 5 bases, with 16 bases left between them.

The sample holds many counts of this clonotype. The chain has TRBV9 and TRBJ2-3; D ambiguous. The ends were cut back, 0 bases at V and 2 bases at J, with 10 bases in the middle. Germline V gives CDR1 SGDLS, CDR2 YYNGEE. This CDR3 contains 15 residues. As DNA, the CDR3 is TGTGCCAGCAGCGTAGTGGGATATTCCACAGATACGCAGTATTTT. Translating gives CASSVVGYSTDTQYF.

This chain connects TRBV2 to TRBJ1-1; D not certain. V lost 0 bases and J lost 1, with 3 bases in between. In germline, CDR1 is SNHLY, CDR2 FYNNEI. The CDR3 extends over 13 amino acids. In DNA, the CDR3 is TGTGCCAGCAGTGAAGCCCCGAACACTGAAGCTTTCTTT. The encoded protein is CASSEAPNTEAFF.

There are many counts of this clonotype. The chain has TRBV6-5 and TRBJ2-2; D tentatively fits TRBD1 or TRBD2 (6 bases each). Germline V lookup: CDR1 MNHEY, CDR2 SVGAGI. CDR3 size: 14 residues. Trimming pared 7 bases from V and 1 base from J, leaving 10 bases between. This chain's CDR3 is CASKGGLNTGELFF. The CDR3 DNA is TGTGCCAGCAAGGGGGGACTGAACACCGGGGAGCTGTTTTTT.

This clonotype was found many times. V gene TRBV7-3 combines with J gene TRBJ2-3; no definite D call. The CDR3 sequence is 14 residues long. Trimming left V 2 bases short and J 1 base short, with 7 bases between. Looked up from germline, CDR1 is SGHTA and CDR2 is FQGTGA. This chain's CDR3 is CASSLFSRTDTQYF. The CDR3 bases are TGTGCCAGCAGCTTATTCAGCCGCACAGATACGCAGTATTTT.

This clonotype showed up many times. The chain links TRBV15 to TRBJ1-5; D not resolved. The CDR3 extends over 15 amino acids. In germline, CDR1 is LNHNV, CDR2 YYDKDF (reference sequence). The V end was cut by 8 bases, the J end by 0 bases, with 14 bases between. CDR3 coding DNA: TGTGCCACCGGCAAAGCAGGATATAGCAATCAGCCCCAGCATTTT. Its translation: CATGKAGYSNQPQHF.

The chain couples TRBV6-2 or TRBV6-3 to TRBJ1-4; D perhaps matches TRBD1 (5 bases). Trimming stripped 5 bases from V and 8 bases from J, with 15 bases between. The CDR3 is made up of 14 amino acids. CDR1 is MNHEY, CDR2 SVGEGT, per germline. CDR3 nucleotide sequence: TGTGCCAGCAGTCCGGCGCAGGGTTGGGAAAAACTGTTTTTT. This sequence encodes CASSPAQGWEKLFF.

CDR3 in amino acids: CASSASRVNEKLFF. DNA of the CDR3: TGTGCCAGCAGCGCTAGCCGGGTCAATGAAAAACTGTTTTTT. The gene calls are TRBV9 and TRBJ1-4, with D uncertain. Trimming shortened V by 3 bases and J by 5 bases, and 11 bases separated the two germline ends. This CDR3 comprises 14 residues. Germline assignment: CDR1 SGDLS and CDR2 YYNGEE.

This clonotype has a count of ten or more. The chain uses TRBV20-1 and TRBJ2-6; D is unclear. CDR3 length: 16 residues. Trimming stripped 0 bases from V and 0 bases from J, with 9 bases between. Germline V gene data show CDR1 as DFQATT and CDR2 as SNEGSKA (reference sequence). Here the CDR3 reads CSARERQISGANVLTF. The CDR3 DNA reads as TGCAGTGCTAGAGAGCGACAAATCTCTGGGGCCAACGTCCTGACTTTC.